These 29 T cell receptor beta chains came from one sample sequenced in a study of T cells after yellow fever vaccination. TCRdb called the 5' RACE reads again in MiXCR, with one record for every CDR3 protein. The sample consists of hundreds of thousands of distinct CDR3 sequences, 3.6% of them appearing once. The source material was PBMCs, sampled on the day of the yellow fever booster vaccination. These receptors came from a young man who received the YFV17D yellow fever vaccine.

This clonotype was seen many times. The rearrangement joins TRBV12-3 or TRBV12-4 to TRBJ2-1, with unresolved D. The CDR3 contains 15 residues. V was pared by 6 bases and J by 4 bases, with 16 bases between. The DNA of the CDR3 is TGTGCCAGCAGCCGCGGACCGCATCTTTACAATGAGCAGTTCTTC. Protein sequence: CASSRGPHLYNEQFF.

This clonotype was recorded at least ten times. This chain links TRBV24-1 with TRBJ1-6, with D unclear. V gave up 3 bases and J gave up 9 bases, with 17 bases separating them. The CDR3 consists of 16 residues. CDR1 and CDR2 (germline): KGHDR, SFDVKD. CDR3 region: CATSDPPGSDRSPLHF. CDR3 nucleotide sequence: TGTGCCACCAGTGATCCCCCTGGGTCAGATCGTTCACCCCTCCACTTT.

The table lists this clonotype with a few counts. This rearrangement joins TRBV20-1 to TRBJ1-6; D call uncertain. V was shortened by 3 bases and J by 4 bases, with 7 bases between the two germline ends. Germline CDR1 DFQATT, CDR2 SNEGSKA (reference sequence). The CDR3 runs to 13 residues. Written as DNA, the CDR3 is TGCAGTGCTAGGCAGAAATATAATTCACCCCTCCACTTT. This translates into CSARQKYNSPLHF.

This clonotype was detected ten times or more. The chain links TRBV5-6 to TRBJ1-5; 7 nucleotides match TRBD1. From germline, CDR1 is SGHDT and CDR2 YYEEEE. The V gene end was trimmed by 3 bases and the J gene end by 4 bases; junction bases not matched to a gene: 7. This CDR3 has 15 residues. In DNA, the CDR3 is TGTGCCAGCAGCTGGGGGACAGCTCTAAATCAGCCCCAGCATTTT. This gives the protein CASSWGTALNQPQHF. The full variable domain, with the rest looked up from reference TRBV5-6 and TRBJ1-5, is DAGVTQSPTHLIKTRGQQVTLRCSPKSGHDTVSWYQQALGQGPQFIFQYYEEEERQRGNFPDRFSGHQFPNYSSELNVNALLLGDSALYLCASSWGTALNQPQHFGDGTRLSIL.

This clonotype was counted between two and nine times. The rearrangement links TRBV5-4 to TRBJ2-2; 8 bases fit TRBD1. CDR1 SGHNT and CDR2 YYREEE come from the germline V gene (reference sequence). This CDR3 region has 15 residues. The ends lost 4 bases at V and 7 bases at J; junction bases unmatched: 9. As DNA, the CDR3 is TGTGCCAGCAGCGCGCAGGGGGCGTTAATCGGGGAGCTGTTTTTT. Amino acid sequence: CASSAQGALIGELFF.

The chain combines TRBV7-2 with TRBJ2-1, with TRBD2 as a possible D gene (7 bases). V gave up 6 bases and J gave up 6 bases, with 18 bases separating them. The CDR3 sequence is 15 residues long. CDR1 and CDR2 from the germline V gene are SGHTA and FQGNSA. The CDR3 here is CASREGGGRGNEQFF. As DNA, the CDR3 is TGTGCCAGCAGGGAAGGGGGGGGGCGCGGCAATGAGCAGTTCTTC.

This clonotype was seen a handful of times. The J gene is TRBJ1-1, the V gene TRBV4-1; the D is unclear. Germline V gene lookup returns CDR1 MGHRA and CDR2 YSYEKL. This CDR3 contains 14 residues. V lost 3 bases to trimming and J lost 3 bases, with 11 bases between them. CDR3 loop: CASSHGGRDTEAFF. CDR3 in DNA: TGCGCCAGCAGCCACGGAGGGAGGGACACTGAAGCTTTCTTT.

V gene TRBV12-3 or TRBV12-4 combines with J gene TRBJ1-2; maybe TRBD1 (5 bases). Trimming removed 7 bases from V and 6 bases from J, with 12 bases in between. The CDR3 has 12 amino acids. The CDR3 bases are TGTGCCAGCACCTCCGGGGGAGATGGCTACACCTTC. Residues: CASTSGGDGYTF.

This clonotype was observed many times. The V gene is TRBV5-1, the J gene TRBJ1-5; D is perhaps TRBD1 (5 bases). CDR3 size: 15 residues. V dropped 0 bases and J dropped 5 bases, with 12 bases sitting between them. Germline V CDR1 and CDR2: SGHRS, YFSETQ. Here the CDR3 reads CASSLGGAGDQPQHF. Here the CDR3 DNA reads TGCGCCAGCAGCTTGGGAGGGGCTGGTGATCAGCCCCAGCATTTT.

A word on this clonotype: Likely a read error: the CDR3 ends without its conserved phenylalanine or tryptophan. The chain is built from TRBV5-1 and TRBJ2-7; TRBD2 aligns across 11 bases. The V gene end was trimmed by 4 bases and the J gene end by 2 bases; junction bases not matched to a gene: 5. Germline V gene lookup returns CDR1 SGHRS and CDR2 YFSETQ. The CDR3 loop spans 15 amino acids. CDR3 coding DNA: TGCGCCAGCAGCGTAACTAGCGGGGGTACCTACGAGCAGTACCTC. This gives the protein CASSVTSGGTYEQYL.

This clonotype was observed many times. The chain recombines TRBV29-1 with TRBJ2-3, with 9 bases that match TRBD1. The CDR3 is 15 amino acids. Trimming cost V 2 bases and J 4 bases; bases outside gene matches: 7. Germline CDR1 SQVTM, CDR2 ANQGSEA. CDR3 loop: CSVESNRGRADTQYF. In DNA, the CDR3 is TGCAGCGTTGAATCGAACAGGGGGCGCGCAGATACGCAGTATTTT.

The V gene is TRBV23-1, the J gene TRBJ2-1; 7 bases align to TRBD1. TRBV23-1 is annotated as an ORF whose role is uncertain. The CDR3 has 15 amino acids. V lost 3 bases, J lost 0 bases, and 2 bases stayed unmatched. The CDR3 spells CASSQGQNSYNEQFF. DNA of the CDR3: TGCGCCAGCAGTCAGGGACAGAACTCCTACAATGAGCAGTTCTTC.

This clonotype has a count of ten or more. The J gene is TRBJ2-1, the V gene TRBV6-2 or TRBV6-3; D possibly matches TRBD1 or TRBD2 (5 bases each). The CDR3 extends over 11 amino acids. The V end was cut by 8 bases, the J end by 10 bases, with 12 bases between. Per germline, CDR1 MNHEY and CDR2 SVGEGT. The CDR3 protein is CASAGGLEQFF. Here the CDR3 DNA reads TGTGCCAGCGCTGGGGGTTTGGAGCAGTTCTTC.

At least ten counts were recorded for this clonotype. This chain uses TRBV5-1 with TRBJ2-6, with a tentative D call TRBD1 (5 bases). CDR1 is SGHRS, CDR2 YFSETQ, per germline. This CDR3 is 15 amino acids long. V was trimmed by 0 bases and J by 4 bases, leaving 8 bases between them. CDR3 sequence (DNA): TGCGCCAGCAGCTTGGAGGGGTCCGGGGCCAACGTCCTGACTTTC. Its protein product is CASSLEGSGANVLTF.

In its sample, this clonotype was seen many times. The chain couples TRBV18 to TRBJ1-3, with D tentatively TRBD1 (6 bases). Germline CDR1 KGHSH, CDR2 LQKENI. This CDR3 spans 14 amino acids. V was cut by 3 bases and J by 2 bases, with 8 bases left in between. This CDR3 reads CASSPDSAGNTIYF. DNA for the CDR3: TGTGCCAGCTCACCGGACAGTGCTGGAAACACCATATATTTT. The variable domain in full, completed from reference TRBV18 and TRBJ1-3, reads NAGVMQNPRHLVRRRGQEARLRCSPMKGHSHVYWYRQLPEEGLKFMVYLQKENIIDESGMPKERFSAEFPKEGPSILRIQQVVRGDSAAYFCASSPDSAGNTIYFGEGSWLTVV.

This clonotype was recorded many times. This chain joins TRBV7-2 and TRBJ2-7; D is possibly TRBD1 (5 bases). Germline V CDR1 and CDR2: SGHTA, FQGNSA. The CDR3 contains 13 residues. Trimming stripped 0 bases from V and 7 bases from J, with 10 bases between. This chain's CDR3 is CASSLARHREQYF. In DNA, the CDR3 is TGTGCCAGCAGCTTAGCGCGGCACAGGGAGCAGTACTTC.

The V and J genes are TRBV4-3 and TRBJ1-5, with D perhaps matching TRBD1 (5 bases). Trimming stripped 4 bases from V and 2 bases from J, with 12 bases between. This CDR3 has 15 amino acids. CDR1 is LGHNA, CDR2 YSLEER, per germline. The CDR3 DNA follows: TGCGCCAGCAGCCGGTTCCGGGACGGCAATCAGCCCCAGCATTTT. This codes for CASSRFRDGNQPQHF.

This clonotype was recorded many times. The CDR3: CASSPGGDTDTQYF. Written as DNA, the CDR3 is TGTGCCAGCTCACCGGGGGGTGACACAGATACGCAGTATTTT. The chain is built from TRBV6-2 or TRBV6-3 and TRBJ2-3, with 7 bases that match TRBD2. Trimming removed 8 bases from V and 2 bases from J; junction bases left unmatched: 7. This CDR3 comprises 14 residues. Germline V lookup: CDR1 MNHEY, CDR2 SVGEGT.

The rearrangement joins TRBV7-3 to TRBJ2-2; tentatively, D is TRBD1 (6 bases). Germline CDR1 and CDR2: SGHTA and FQGTGA. V lost 6 bases, J lost 4 bases, and 18 bases lay in between. CDR3 length: 16 amino acids. This chain's CDR3 is CASSYPQGGPTGELFF. CDR3 nucleotides: TGTGCCAGCAGTTACCCACAGGGCGGGCCCACCGGGGAGCTGTTTTTT.

This clonotype was seen only a few times. The chain links TRBV4-3 to TRBJ2-3, with 11 bases that match TRBD2. CDR3 size: 17 residues. V trimming: 0 bases; J trimming: 2 bases; junction bases outside the gene matches: 4. Germline V CDR1 and CDR2: LGHNA, YSLEER. CDR3 residues: CASSQDLAGGITDTQYF. CDR3 DNA: TGCGCCAGCAGCCAAGATCTAGCGGGGGGAATCACAGATACGCAGTATTTT.

This clonotype was picked up a small number of times. The chain combines TRBV9 with TRBJ2-2; 12 bases fit TRBD1. CDR3 length equals 20 residues. Losses at the gene ends were 3 bases for V and 5 bases for J; bases not matched to a gene: 17. CDR1 and CDR2 (germline): SGDLS, YYNGEE. The CDR3 coding sequence is TGTGCCAGCAGCGAAGGGGACAGGGGGCGCAGCGCTAAGAATACCGGGGAGCTGTTTTTT. This gives the protein CASSEGDRGRSAKNTGELFF.

In its sample, this clonotype was seen many times. The J gene is TRBJ2-5, the V gene TRBV24-1; TRBD2 might be the D (6 bases). The CDR3 is 15 residues long. V lost 4 bases, J lost 10 bases, and 21 bases lay in between. Germline CDR1 is KGHDR and CDR2 is SFDVKD. For the CDR3, the DNA is TGTGCCACCAGTGAGGAGGGACCAGGAGAAGGCGGCCAGTACTTC. Its translation: CATSEEGPGEGGQYF.

This clonotype was recorded a few times. This sequence joins TRBV6-6 and TRBJ1-4; 10 nucleotides line up with TRBD1. V dropped 10 bases and J dropped 8; count of bases not matched to a gene: 7. CDR3 size: 13 residues. CDR1 MNHNY and CDR2 SVGAGI come from the germline V gene (reference sequence). CDR3 amino acids: CATRQGAGEKLFF. Here the CDR3 DNA reads TGTGCCACTCGACAGGGGGCAGGGGAAAAACTGTTTTTT.

For the CDR3, the DNA is TGCGCCAGCAGTCAATCGAGCGGCTACACCTTC. Translated, it gives CASSQSSGYTF. The chain recombines TRBV23-1 with TRBJ1-2; the D is unclear. TRBV23-1 is classed as an ORF, of uncertain function. The CDR3 runs to 11 residues. The V gene lost 0 bases and the J gene lost 8 bases, with 4 bases spanning the gap.

This clonotype was recorded many times. V gene TRBV7-9 combines with J gene TRBJ2-5; D tentatively fits TRBD1 or TRBD2 (5 bases each). With 1 base removed from V and 3 bases from J, the gap between germline ends came to 24 bases. There are 19 residues in the CDR3. Germline V gene sequence: CDR1 SEHNR, CDR2 FQNEAQ (reference sequence). The CDR3 sequence: CASSLGSTTRGVWKETQYF. CDR3 nucleotide sequence: TGTGCCAGCAGCTTAGGCAGTACCACCCGAGGGGTTTGGAAAGAGACCCAGTACTTC.

This clonotype was observed a handful of times. The chain is built from TRBV30 and TRBJ2-5; TRBD2 agrees at 7 bases. CDR1 and CDR2 (germline): GTSNPN, SVGIG (reference sequence). Trimming cost V 0 bases and J 5 bases; bases outside gene matches: 3. This CDR3 is built from 13 residues. The CDR3 sequence is CAWSVQGGETQYF. The DNA for the CDR3 is TGTGCCTGGAGTGTTCAGGGAGGGGAGACCCAGTACTTC.

This clonotype was recorded many times. The V and J genes are TRBV3-1 and TRBJ2-5; D is undetermined. The CDR3 spans 13 residues. V was cut by 5 bases and J by 1 base, with 8 bases left in between. CDR1 is LGHDT, CDR2 YNNKEL, per germline (reference sequence). The CDR3 here is CASSLRAQETQYF. The CDR3 nucleotides read TGTGCCAGCAGCTTACGAGCCCAAGAGACCCAGTACTTC.

V gene TRBV18 combines with J gene TRBJ2-5, with D tentatively TRBD1 (6 bases). Germline CDR1 reads KGHSH; CDR2 reads LQKENI. This CDR3 contains 14 residues. V lost 6 bases and J lost 5, with 16 bases in between. The CDR3, as DNA: TGTGCCAGCTCGCCGAACAGGGCGTTGGAGACCCAGTACTTC. This sequence encodes CASSPNRALETQYF. The entire variable domain, with the rest obtained from reference TRBV18 and TRBJ2-5, is as follows: NAGVMQNPRHLVRRRGQEARLRCSPMKGHSHVYWYRQLPEEGLKFMVYLQKENIIDESGMPKERFSAEFPKEGPSILRIQQVVRGDSAAYFCASSPNRALETQYFGPGTRLLVL.

V gene TRBV5-5 combines with J gene TRBJ1-2; D is ambiguous. The CDR3 loop spans 12 amino acids. Trimming shortened V by 4 bases and J by 2 bases, and 6 bases separated the two germline ends. CDR1 and CDR2 from the germline V gene are SGHKS and YYEKEE (reference sequence). CDR3 coding DNA: TGTGCCAGCAGCATCATGAACTATGGCTACACCTTC. Translated, it gives CASSIMNYGYTF.